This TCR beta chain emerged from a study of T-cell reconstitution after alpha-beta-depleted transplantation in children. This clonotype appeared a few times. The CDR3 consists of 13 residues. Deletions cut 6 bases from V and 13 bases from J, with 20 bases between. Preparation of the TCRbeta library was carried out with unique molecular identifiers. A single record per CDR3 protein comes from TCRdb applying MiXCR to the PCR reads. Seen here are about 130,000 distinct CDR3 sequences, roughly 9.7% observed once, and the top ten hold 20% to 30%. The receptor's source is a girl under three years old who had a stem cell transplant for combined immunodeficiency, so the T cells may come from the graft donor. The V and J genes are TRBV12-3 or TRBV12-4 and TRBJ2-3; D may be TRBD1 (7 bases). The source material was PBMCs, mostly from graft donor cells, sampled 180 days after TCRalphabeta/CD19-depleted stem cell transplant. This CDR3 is CASSRGTVDIEYF. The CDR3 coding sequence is TGTGCCAGCAGCCGGGGGACAGTTGATATAGAGTATTTT.